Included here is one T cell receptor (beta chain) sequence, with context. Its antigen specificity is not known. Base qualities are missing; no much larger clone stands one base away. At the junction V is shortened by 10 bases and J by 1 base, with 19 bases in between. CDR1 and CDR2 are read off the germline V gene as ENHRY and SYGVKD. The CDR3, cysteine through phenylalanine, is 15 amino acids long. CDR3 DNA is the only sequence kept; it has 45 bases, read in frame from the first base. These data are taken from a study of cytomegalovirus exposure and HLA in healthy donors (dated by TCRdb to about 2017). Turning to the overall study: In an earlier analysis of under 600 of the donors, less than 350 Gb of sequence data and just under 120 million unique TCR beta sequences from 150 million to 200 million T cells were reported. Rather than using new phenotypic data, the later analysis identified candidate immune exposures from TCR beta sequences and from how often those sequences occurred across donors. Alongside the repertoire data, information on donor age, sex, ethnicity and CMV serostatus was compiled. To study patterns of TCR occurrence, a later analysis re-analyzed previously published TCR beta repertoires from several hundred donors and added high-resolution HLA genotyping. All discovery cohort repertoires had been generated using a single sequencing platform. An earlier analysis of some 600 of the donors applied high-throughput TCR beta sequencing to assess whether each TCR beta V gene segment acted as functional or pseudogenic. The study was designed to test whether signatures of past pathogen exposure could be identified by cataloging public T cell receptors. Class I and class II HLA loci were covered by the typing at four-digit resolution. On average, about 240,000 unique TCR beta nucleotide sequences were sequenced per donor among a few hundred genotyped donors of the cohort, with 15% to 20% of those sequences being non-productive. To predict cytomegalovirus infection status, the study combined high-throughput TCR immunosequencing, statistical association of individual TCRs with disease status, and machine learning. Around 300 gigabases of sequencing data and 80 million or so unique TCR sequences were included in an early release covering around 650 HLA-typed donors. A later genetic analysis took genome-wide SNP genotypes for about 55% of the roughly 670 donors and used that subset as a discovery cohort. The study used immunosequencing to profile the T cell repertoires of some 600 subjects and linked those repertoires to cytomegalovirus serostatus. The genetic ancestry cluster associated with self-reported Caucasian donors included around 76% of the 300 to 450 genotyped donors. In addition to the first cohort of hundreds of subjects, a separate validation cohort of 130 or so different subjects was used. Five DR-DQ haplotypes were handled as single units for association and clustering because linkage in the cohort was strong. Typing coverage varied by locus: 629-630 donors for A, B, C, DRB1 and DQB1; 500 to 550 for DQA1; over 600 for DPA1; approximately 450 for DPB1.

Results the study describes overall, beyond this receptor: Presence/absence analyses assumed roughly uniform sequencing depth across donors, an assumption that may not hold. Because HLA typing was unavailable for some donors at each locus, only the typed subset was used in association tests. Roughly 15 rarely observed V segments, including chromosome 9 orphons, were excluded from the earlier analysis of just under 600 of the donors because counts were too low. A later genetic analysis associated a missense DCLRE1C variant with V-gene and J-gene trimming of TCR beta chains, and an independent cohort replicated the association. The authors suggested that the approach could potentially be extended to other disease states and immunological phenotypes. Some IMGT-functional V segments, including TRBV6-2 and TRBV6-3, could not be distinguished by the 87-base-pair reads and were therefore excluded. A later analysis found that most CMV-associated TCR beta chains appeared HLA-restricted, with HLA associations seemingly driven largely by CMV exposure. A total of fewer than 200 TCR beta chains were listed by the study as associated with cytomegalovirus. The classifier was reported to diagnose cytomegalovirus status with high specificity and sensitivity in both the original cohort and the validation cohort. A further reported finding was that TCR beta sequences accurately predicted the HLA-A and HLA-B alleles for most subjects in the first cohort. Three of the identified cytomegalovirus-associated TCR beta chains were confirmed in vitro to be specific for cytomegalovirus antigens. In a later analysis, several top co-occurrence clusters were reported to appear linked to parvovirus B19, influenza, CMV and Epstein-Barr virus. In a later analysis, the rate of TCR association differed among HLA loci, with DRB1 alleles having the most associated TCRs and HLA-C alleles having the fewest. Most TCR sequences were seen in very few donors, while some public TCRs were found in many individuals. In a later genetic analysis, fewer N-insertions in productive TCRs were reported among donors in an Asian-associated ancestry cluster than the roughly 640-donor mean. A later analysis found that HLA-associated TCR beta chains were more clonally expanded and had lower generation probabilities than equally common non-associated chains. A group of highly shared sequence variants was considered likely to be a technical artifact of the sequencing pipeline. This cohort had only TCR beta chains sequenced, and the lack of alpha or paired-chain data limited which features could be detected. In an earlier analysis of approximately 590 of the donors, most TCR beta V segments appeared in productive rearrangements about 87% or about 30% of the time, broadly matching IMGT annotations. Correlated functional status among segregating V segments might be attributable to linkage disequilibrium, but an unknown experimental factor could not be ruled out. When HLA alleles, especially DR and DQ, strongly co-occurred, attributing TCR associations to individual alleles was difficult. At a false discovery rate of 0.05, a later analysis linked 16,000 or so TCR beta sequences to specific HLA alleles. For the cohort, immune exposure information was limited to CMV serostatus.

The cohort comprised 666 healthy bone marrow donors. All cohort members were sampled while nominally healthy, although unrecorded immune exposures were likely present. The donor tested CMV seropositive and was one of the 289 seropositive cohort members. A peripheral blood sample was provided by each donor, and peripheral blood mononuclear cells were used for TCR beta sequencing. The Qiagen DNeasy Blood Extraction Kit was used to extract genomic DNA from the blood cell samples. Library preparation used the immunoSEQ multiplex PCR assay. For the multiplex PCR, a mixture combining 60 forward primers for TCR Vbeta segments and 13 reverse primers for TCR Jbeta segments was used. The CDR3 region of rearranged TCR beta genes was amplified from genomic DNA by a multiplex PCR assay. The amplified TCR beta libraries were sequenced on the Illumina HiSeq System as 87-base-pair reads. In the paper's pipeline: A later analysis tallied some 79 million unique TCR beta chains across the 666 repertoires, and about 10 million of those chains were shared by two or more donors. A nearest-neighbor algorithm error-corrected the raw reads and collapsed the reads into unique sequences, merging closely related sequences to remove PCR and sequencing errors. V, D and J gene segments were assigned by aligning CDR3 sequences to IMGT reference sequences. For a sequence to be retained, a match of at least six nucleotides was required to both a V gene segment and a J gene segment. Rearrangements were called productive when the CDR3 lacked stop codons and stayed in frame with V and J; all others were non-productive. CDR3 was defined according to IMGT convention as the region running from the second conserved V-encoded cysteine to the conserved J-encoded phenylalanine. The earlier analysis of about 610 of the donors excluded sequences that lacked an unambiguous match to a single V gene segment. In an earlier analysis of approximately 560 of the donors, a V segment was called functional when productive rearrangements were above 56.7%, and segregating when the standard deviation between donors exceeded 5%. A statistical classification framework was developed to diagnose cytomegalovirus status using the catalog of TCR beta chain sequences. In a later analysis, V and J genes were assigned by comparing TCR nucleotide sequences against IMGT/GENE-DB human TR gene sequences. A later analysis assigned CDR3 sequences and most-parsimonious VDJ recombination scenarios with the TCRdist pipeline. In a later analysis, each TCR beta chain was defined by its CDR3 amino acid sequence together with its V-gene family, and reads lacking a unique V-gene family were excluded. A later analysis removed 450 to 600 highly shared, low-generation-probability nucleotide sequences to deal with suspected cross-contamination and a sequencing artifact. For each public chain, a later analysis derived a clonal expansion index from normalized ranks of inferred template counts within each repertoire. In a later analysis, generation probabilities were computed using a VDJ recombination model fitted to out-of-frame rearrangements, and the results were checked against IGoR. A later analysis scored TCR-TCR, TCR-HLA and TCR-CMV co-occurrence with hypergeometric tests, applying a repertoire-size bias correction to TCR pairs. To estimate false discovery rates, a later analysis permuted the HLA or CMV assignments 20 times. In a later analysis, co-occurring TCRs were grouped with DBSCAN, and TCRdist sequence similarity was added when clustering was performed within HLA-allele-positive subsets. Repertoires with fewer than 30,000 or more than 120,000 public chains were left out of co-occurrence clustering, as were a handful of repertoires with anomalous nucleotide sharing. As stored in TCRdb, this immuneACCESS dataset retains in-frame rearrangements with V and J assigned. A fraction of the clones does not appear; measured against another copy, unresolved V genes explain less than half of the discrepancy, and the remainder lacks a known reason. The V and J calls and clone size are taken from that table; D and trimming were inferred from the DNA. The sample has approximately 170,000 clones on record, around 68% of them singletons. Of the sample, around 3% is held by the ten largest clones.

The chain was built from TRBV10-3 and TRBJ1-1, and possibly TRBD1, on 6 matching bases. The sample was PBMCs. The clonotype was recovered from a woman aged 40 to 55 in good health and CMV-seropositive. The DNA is TGTGCCACCCGAACCGAGGCAGGGGCGAACACTGAAGCTTTCTTT. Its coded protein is CATRTEAGANTEAFF.